This entry concerns a single T cell receptor (beta chain). The sample comes from a study of blood T cell repertoires in COVID-19. Background on the study: Spain, Italy and the United States supplied samples that represented acute and convalescent COVID-19. Sources were T cells, B-cell-depleted T cells, or PBMCs; the material itself was cDNA or gDNA.

Repertoires were generated with immunoSEQ multiplex PCR, while TCRdb's copy carries only in-frame clones and drops some. The profile shows approximately 130,000 clones, 70% to 90% of them singletons. The CDR3 has 12 amino acids. Between the trimmed V and J ends, which lost 5 bases and 7 bases, there was a span of 10 bases. CDR1 KGHDR and CDR2 SFDVKD come from the germline V gene. Sequencing was done on a sample of peripheral blood. V and J are TRBV24-1 and TRBJ1-2; unclear D gene. This receptor was identified in a man in his sixties with acute or convalescent COVID-19. The CDR3 DNA reads as TGTGCCACCAGTGGTCCTGAGGCTGGCTACACCTTC. Translating gives CATSGPEAGYTF.